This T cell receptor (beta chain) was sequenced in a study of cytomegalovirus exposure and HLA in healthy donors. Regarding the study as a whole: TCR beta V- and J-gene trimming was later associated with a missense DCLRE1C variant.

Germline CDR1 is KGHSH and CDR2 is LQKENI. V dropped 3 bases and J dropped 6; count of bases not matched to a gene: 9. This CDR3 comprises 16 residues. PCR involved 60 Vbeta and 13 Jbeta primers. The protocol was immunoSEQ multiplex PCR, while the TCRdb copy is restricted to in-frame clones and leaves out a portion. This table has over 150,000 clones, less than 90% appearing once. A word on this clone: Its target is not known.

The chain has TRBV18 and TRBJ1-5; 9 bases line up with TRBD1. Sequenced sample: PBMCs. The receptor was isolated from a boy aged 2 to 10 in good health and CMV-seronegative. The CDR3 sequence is CASSPISGTGIQPQHF. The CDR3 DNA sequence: TGTGCCAGCTCACCGATTTCCGGGACAGGGATTCAGCCCCAGCATTTT.